This TCR beta chain was found in a study of T cells after yellow fever vaccination. Comment on this clonotype: The antigen remains unidentified.

Overall study results and limits: Only a small proportion of the clonotypes turned up in both the CD4 and the CD8 compartments, likely arising from convergent recombination.

From the 5' RACE reads, TCRdb called clonotypes with MiXCR, one entry per CDR3 protein. The repertoire has some 70,000 distinct CDR3 sequences, over 6.5% of them found once; the top ten carry about 40%. The V gene lost 5 bases and the J gene lost 5 bases, with 5 bases spanning the gap. The CDR3 has 11 amino acids. The chain links TRBV12-3 or TRBV12-4 to TRBJ2-3, with D unresolved. The material was CD8+ T cells sorted from PBMCs, obtained 45 days after the first yellow fever vaccination. The TCR originated in a man between 18 and 35 years old who received the YFV17D yellow fever vaccine. The CDR3 DNA reads TGTGCCAGCAGTCCGGAAGATACGCAGTATTTT. This gives the protein CASSPEDTQYF.